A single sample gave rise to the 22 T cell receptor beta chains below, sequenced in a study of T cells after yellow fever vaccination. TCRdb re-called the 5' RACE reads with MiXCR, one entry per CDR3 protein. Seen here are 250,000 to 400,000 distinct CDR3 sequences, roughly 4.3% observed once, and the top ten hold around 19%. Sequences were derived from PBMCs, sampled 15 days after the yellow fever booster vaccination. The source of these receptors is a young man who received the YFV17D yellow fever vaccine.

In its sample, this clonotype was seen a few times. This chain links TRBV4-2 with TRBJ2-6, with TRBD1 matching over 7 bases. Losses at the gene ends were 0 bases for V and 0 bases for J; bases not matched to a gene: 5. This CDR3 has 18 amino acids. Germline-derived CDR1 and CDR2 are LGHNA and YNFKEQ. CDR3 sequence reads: CASSQEGQRYSGANVLTF. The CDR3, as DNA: TGTGCCAGCAGCCAAGAGGGACAGAGATACTCTGGGGCCAACGTCCTGACTTTC.

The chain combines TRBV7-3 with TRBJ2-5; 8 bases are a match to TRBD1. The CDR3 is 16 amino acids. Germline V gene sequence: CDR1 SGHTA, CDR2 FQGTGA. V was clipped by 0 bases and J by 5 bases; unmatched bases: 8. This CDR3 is CASSLTGTGGRETQYF. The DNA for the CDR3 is TGTGCCAGCAGCTTAACCGGGACAGGAGGAAGGGAGACCCAGTACTTC. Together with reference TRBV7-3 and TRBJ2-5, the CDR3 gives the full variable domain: GAGVSQTPSNKVTEKGKYVELRCDPISGHTALYWYRQSLGQGPEFLIYFQGTGAADDSGLPNDRFFAVRPEGSVSTLKIQRTERGDSAVYLCASSLTGTGGRETQYFGPGTRLLVL.

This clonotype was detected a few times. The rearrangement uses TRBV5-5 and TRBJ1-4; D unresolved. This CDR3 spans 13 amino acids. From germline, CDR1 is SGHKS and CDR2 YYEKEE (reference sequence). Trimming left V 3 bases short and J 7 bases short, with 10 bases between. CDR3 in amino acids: CASSSLPREKLFF. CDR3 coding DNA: TGTGCCAGCAGCTCCCTCCCGCGTGAAAAACTGTTTTTT.

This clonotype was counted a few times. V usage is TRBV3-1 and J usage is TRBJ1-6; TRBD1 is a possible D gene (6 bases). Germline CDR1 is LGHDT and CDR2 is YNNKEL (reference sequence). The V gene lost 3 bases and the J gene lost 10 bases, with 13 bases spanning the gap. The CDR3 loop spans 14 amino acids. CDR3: CASSHGTSESPLHF. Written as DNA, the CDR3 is TGTGCCAGCAGCCACGGGACATCGGAATCACCCCTCCACTTT.

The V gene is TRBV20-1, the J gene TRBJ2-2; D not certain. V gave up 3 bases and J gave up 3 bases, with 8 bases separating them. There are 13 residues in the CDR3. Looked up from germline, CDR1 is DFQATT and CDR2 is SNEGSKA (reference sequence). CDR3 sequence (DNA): TGCAGTGCTAGCCCCGCCGACACCGGGGAGCTGTTTTTT. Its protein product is CSASPADTGELFF.

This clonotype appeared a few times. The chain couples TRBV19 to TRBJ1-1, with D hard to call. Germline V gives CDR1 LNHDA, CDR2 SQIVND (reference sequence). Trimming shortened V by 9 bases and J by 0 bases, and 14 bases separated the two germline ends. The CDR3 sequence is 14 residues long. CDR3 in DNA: TGTGCCAGCCAGTCGATAAACATGAACACTGAAGCTTTCTTT. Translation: CASQSINMNTEAFF. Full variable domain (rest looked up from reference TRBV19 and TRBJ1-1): DGGITQSPKYLFRKEGQNVTLSCEQNLNHDAMYWYRQDPGQGLRLIYYSQIVNDFQKGDIAEGYSVSREKKESFPLTVTSAQKNPTAFYLCASQSINMNTEAFFGQGTRLTVV.

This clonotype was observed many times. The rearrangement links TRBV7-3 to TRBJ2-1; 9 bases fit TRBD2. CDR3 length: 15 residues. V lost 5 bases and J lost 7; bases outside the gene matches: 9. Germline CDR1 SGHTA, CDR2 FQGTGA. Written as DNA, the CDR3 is TGTGCCAGCAGCCGGGGACTAGCCGCGGGAAATGAGCAGTTCTTC. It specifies CASSRGLAAGNEQFF.

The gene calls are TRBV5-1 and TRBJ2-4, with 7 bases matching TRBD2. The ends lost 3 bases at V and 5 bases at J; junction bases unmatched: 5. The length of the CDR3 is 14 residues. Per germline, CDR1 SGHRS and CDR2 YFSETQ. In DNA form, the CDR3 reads TGCGCCAGCAGCTGGGGAGGGAACGAAAACATTCAGTACTTC. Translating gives CASSWGGNENIQYF.

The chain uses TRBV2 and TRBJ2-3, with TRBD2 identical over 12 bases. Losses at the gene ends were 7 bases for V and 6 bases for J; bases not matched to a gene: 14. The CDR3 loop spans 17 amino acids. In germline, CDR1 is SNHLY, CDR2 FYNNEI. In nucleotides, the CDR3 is TGTGCCAGCAAGACTAGCGGGGGAGGAACTCTACAGGATACGCAGTATTTT. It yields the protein CASKTSGGGTLQDTQYF. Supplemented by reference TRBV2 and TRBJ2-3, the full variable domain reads EPEVTQTPSHQVTQMGQEVILRCVPISNHLYFYWYRQILGQKVEFLVSFYNNEISEKSEIFDDQFSVERPDGSNFTLKIRSTKLEDSAMYFCASKTSGGGTLQDTQYFGPGTRLTVL.

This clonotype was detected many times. CDR3: CASSQRSSGANVLTF. The CDR3, as DNA: TGTGCCAGCAGCCAACGTAGCTCTGGGGCCAACGTCCTGACTTTC. V is TRBV7-8 and J is TRBJ2-6; no firm D call. Looked up from germline, CDR1 is SGHVS and CDR2 is FQNEAQ. V lost 5 bases to trimming and J lost 0 bases, with 8 bases between them. This CDR3 is 15 amino acids long.

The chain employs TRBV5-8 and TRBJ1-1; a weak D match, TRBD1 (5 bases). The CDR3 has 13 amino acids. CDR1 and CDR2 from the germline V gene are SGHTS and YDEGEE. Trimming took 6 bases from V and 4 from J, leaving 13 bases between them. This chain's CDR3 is CASTVQGPTEAFF. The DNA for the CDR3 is TGTGCCAGCACCGTCCAGGGACCCACTGAAGCTTTCTTT. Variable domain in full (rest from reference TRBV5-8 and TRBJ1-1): EAGVTQSPTHLIKTRGQQATLRCSPISGHTSVYWYQQALGLGLQFLLWYDEGEERNRGNFPPRFSGRQFPNYSSELNVNALELEDSALYLCASTVQGPTEAFFGQGTRLTVV.

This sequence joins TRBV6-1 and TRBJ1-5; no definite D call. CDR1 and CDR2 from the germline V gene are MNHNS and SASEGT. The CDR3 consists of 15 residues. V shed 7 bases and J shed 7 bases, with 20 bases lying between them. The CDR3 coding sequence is TGTGCCAGCACCCCTGGGTGGGGAGGTAGGCAGCCCCAGCATTTT. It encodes CASTPGWGGRQPQHF.

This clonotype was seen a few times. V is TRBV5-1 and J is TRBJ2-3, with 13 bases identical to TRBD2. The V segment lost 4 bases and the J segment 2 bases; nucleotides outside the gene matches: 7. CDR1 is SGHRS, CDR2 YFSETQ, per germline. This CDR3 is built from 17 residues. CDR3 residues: CASSPGTSGASTDTQYF. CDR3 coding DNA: TGCGCCAGCAGCCCAGGGACTAGCGGGGCTTCCACAGATACGCAGTATTTT.

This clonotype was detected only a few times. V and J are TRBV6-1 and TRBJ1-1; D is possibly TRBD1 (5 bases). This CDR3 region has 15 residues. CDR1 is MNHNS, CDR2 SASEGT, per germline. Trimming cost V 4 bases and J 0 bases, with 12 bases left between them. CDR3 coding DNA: TGTGCCAGCAGTGGAGCGGGGGATATGAACACTGAAGCTTTCTTT. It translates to CASSGAGDMNTEAFF.

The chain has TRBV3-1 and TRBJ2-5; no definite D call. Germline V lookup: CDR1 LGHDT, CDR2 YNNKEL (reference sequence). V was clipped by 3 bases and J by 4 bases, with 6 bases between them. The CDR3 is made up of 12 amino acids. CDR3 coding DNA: TGTGCCAGCAGCCAGTCAACAGAGACCCAGTACTTC. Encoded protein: CASSQSTETQYF.

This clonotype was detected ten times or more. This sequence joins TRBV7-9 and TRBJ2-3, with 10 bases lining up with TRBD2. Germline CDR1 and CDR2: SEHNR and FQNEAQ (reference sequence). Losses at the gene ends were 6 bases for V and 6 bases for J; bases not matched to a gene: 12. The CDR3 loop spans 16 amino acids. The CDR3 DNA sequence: TGTGCCAGCAGTTATAATGAGGGACTAGCGACCGATACGCAGTATTTT. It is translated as CASSYNEGLATDTQYF.

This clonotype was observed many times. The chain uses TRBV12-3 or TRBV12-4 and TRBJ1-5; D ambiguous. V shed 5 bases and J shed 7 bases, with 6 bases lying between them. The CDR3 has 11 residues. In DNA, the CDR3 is TGTGCCAGCAGTACGGGGCAGCCCCAGCATTTT. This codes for CASSTGQPQHF.

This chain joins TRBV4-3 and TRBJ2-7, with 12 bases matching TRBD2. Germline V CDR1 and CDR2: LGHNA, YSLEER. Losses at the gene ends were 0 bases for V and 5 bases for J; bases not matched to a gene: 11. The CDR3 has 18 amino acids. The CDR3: CASSQDLPSGGARNEQYV. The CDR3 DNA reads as TGCGCCAGCAGCCAAGATCTCCCTAGCGGGGGGGCTAGGAACGAGCAGTACGTC.

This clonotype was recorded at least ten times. CDR3 bases: TGCGCCAGCAGCCAAGATAAGGGGGATTTGCACACCGGGGAGCTGTTTTTT. Translated, it gives CASSQDKGDLHTGELFF. The chain employs TRBV4-3 and TRBJ2-2, with a tentative D call TRBD1 (6 bases). Trimming removed 0 bases at V and 3 bases at J, with 14 bases between. CDR3 size: 17 residues. CDR1 is LGHNA and CDR2 is YSLEER in the germline V gene.

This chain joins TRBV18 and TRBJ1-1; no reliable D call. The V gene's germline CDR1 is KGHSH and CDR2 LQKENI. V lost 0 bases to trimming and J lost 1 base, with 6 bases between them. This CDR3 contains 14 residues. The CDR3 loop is CASSPPNGNTEAFF. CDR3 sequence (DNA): TGTGCCAGCTCACCACCTAATGGGAACACTGAAGCTTTCTTT.

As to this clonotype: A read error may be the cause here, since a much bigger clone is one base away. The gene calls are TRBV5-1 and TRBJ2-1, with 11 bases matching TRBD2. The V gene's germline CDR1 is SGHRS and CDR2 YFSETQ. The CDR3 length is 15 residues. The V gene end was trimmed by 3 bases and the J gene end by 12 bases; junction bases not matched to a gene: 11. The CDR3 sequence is CASSSEPGLAVGQFF. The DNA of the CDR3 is TGCGCCAGCAGCTCCGAACCGGGACTAGCGGTGGGGCAGTTCTTC.

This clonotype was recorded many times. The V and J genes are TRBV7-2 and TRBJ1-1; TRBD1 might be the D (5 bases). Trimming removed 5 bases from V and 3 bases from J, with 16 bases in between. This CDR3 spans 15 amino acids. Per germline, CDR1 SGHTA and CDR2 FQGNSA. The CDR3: CASSPQVAGYTEAFF. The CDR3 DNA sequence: TGTGCCAGCAGCCCTCAAGTCGCAGGGTACACTGAAGCTTTCTTT.